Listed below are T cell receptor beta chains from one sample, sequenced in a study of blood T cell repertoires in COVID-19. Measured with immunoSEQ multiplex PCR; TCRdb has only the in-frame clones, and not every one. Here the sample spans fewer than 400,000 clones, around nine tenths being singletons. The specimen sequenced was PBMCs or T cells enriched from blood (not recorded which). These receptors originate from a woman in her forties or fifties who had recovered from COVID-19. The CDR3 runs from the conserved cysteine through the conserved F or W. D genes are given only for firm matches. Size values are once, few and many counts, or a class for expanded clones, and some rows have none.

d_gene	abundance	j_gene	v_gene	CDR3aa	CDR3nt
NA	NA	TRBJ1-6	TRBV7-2	CASGRDLDSYNSPLHF	TGTGCCAGCGGGAGGGATCTAGATTCCTATAATTCACCCCTCCACTTT
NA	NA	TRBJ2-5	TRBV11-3	CASSLGGGEETQYF	TGTGCCAGCAGCTTAGGTGGCGGAGAGGAGACCCAGTACTTC
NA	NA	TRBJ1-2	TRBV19	CAISGNMGYGYTF	TGTGCCATATCAGGGAATATGGGCTATGGCTACACCTTC
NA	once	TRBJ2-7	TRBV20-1	CSASFRAHEQYF	TGCAGTGCTAGTTTCAGGGCCCACGAGCAGTACTTC
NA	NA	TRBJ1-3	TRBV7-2	CASRSPGGNTIYF	TGTGCCAGCAGATCCCCAGGTGGAAACACCATATATTTT
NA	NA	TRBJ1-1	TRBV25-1	CASSTGEARTEAFF	TGTGCCAGCAGTACAGGAGAGGCTAGGACTGAAGCTTTCTTT
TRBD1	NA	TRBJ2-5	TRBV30	CAWSVGTGDTVTQYF	TGTGCCTGGAGTGTAGGGACAGGGGACACGGTGACCCAGTACTTC
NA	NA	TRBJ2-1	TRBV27	CASSSSGFNEQFF	TGTGCCAGCAGTTCCTCAGGGTTCAATGAGCAGTTCTTC
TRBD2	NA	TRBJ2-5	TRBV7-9	CASSGRLAGEETQYF	TGTGCCAGCAGCGGTCGACTAGCGGGGGAGGAGACCCAGTACTTC
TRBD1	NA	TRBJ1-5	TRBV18	CASSPSPGGPQHF	TGTGCCAGCTCACCAAGTCCAGGGGGGCCCCAGCATTTT
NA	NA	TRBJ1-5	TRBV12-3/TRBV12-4	CASSQGQPQHF	TGTGCCAGCAGCCAGGGTCAGCCCCAGCATTTT
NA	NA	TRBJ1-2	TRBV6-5	CASSRTGVGYGYTF	TGTGCCAGCAGCCGGACGGGGGTGGGCTATGGCTACACCTTC
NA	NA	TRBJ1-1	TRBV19	CASGSNKNTEAFF	TGTGCCAGTGGCTCCAATAAGAACACTGAAGCTTTCTTT
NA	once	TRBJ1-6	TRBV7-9	CASSVTVSPLHF	TGTGCCAGCAGCGTAACGGTCTCACCCCTCCACTTT
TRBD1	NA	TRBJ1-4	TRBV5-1	CASSLLGGSTNEKLFF	TGCGCCAGCAGCTTGTTAGGGGGCTCCACTAATGAAAAACTGTTTTTT
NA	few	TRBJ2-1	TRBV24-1	CATSFLHEQFF	TGTGCCACCAGTTTCCTCCATGAGCAGTTCTTC
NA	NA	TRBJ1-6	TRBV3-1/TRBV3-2	CASSQVLQNSPLHF	TGTGCCAGCAGCCAAGTTCTTCAGAATTCACCCCTCCACTTT
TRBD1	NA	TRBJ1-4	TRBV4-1	CASSPGTGGEKLFF	TGCGCCAGCAGCCCCGGGACAGGGGGTGAAAAACTGTTTTTT
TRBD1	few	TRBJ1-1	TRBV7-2	CASSLRQGGTEAFF	TGTGCCAGCAGCCTTCGACAGGGGGGGACTGAAGCTTTCTTT
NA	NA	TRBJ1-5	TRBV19	CASKDSPLASNQPQHF	TGTGCCAGTAAGGACAGTCCCTTAGCTAGCAATCAGCCCCAGCATTTT
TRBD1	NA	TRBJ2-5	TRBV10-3	CAISDGRGSETQYF	TGTGCCATCAGTGATGGCAGGGGGTCAGAGACCCAGTACTTC
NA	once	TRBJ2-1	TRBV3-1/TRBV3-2	CASSPKGGHSQEGAWRRANEQFF	TGTGCCAGCAGCCCTAAGGGGGGACATAGCCAGGAGGGGGCTTGGCGGCGGGCCAATGAGCAGTTCTTC
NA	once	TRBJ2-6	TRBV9	CASSVAGPTAGANVLTF	TGTGCCAGCAGCGTTGCGGGACCTACGGCTGGGGCCAACGTCCTGACTTTC
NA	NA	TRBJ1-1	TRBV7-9	CASSEGVTEAFF	TGTGCCAGCAGCGAAGGGGTCACTGAAGCTTTCTTT
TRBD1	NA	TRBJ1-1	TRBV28	CASSPRTGWSAAFF	TGTGCCAGCAGTCCTAGGACAGGGTGGAGCGCGGCTTTCTTT
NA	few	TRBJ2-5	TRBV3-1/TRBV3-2	CASSQGPSLADQETQYF	TGTGCCAGCAGCCAAGGCCCCTCTTTAGCGGACCAAGAGACCCAGTACTTC
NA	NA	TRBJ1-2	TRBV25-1	CASSDPAGPNYGYTF	TGTGCCAGCAGTGACCCCGCAGGGCCTAACTATGGCTACACCTTC
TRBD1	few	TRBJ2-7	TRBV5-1	CASAAHGTGGDEQYF	TGCGCCAGCGCTGCCCATGGGACAGGCGGGGACGAGCAGTACTTC
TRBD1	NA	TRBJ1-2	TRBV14	CASSRIGTDSNYGYTF	TGTGCCAGCAGCCGAATTGGGACAGACTCTAACTATGGCTACACCTTC
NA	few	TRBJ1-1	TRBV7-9	CASSLVVTNTEAFF	TGTGCCAGCAGCTTAGTAGTTACGAACACTGAAGCTTTCTTT
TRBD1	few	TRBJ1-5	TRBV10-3	CAIRSERQGGQPQHF	TGTGCCATCAGAAGCGAACGACAGGGTGGGCAGCCCCAGCATTTT
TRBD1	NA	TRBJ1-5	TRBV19	CASSIPGTGSNQPQHF	TGTGCCAGTAGTATACCCGGGACAGGAAGCAATCAGCCCCAGCATTTT
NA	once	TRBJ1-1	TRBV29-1	CSSGGVNTEAFF	TGCAGCTCCGGGGGAGTGAACACTGAAGCTTTCTTT
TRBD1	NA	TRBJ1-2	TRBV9	CASSGQGTVHGYTF	TGTGCCAGCAGCGGCCAGGGGACAGTCCATGGCTACACCTTC
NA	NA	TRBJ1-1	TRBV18	CASSPIGGNTEAFF	TGTGCCAGCTCACCAATTGGAGGGAACACTGAAGCTTTCTTT
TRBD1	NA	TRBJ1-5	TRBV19	CASDREGNQPQHF	TGTGCCAGTGACAGGGAAGGGAATCAGCCCCAGCATTTT
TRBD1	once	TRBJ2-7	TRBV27	CASGTGVFEQYF	TGTGCCAGCGGGACAGGGGTTTTCGAGCAGTACTTC
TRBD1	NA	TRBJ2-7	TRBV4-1	CASSQAGTGEQQYF	TGCGCCAGCAGCCAAGCCGGGACAGGGGAGCAGCAGTACTTC
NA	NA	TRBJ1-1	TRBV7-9	CASSLVGRQGGTEAFF	TGTGCCAGCAGCTTGGTAGGTAGGCAGGGTGGGACTGAAGCTTTCTTT
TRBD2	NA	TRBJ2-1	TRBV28	CASSFRASGGFHEQFF	TGTGCCAGCAGTTTTCGCGCTAGCGGGGGGTTTCATGAGCAGTTCTTC
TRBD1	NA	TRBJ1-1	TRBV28	CASGGGQGVLLNTEAFF	TGTGCCAGCGGGGGTGGACAGGGGGTCCTCTTGAACACTGAAGCTTTCTTT